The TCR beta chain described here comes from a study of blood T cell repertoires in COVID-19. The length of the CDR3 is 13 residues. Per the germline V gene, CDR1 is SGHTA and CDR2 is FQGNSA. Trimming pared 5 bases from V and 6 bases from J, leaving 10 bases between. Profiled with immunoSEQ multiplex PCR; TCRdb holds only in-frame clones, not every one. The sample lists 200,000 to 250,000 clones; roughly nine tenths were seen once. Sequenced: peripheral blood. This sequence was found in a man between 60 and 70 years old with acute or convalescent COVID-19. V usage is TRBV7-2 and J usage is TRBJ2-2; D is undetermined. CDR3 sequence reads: CASSTTHAGELFF. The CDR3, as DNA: TGTGCCAGCAGCACTACCCACGCCGGGGAGCTGTTTTTT.